Reported below is one TCR beta chain. Data came from immunoSEQ multiplex PCR; TCRdb stores just in-frame clones and leaves some out. This repertoire shows around 110,000 clones, approximately 88% found once; its top ten account for around 7%. After removal of 7 bases from V and 6 bases from J, the junction contained 10 bases not matched to a gene. The length of the CDR3 is 15 residues. Germline-derived CDR1 and CDR2 are SNHLY and FYNNEI. This sample was taken from a study of blood T cell repertoires in COVID-19. The sample was peripheral blood. This clonotype originated in a man aged 45-60 years with active or convalescent COVID-19. This chain uses TRBV2 with TRBJ1-5; 9 bases agree with TRBD1. The CDR3 is CASTRTGGISQPQHF. Written as DNA, the CDR3 is TGTGCCAGCACTCGAACAGGGGGCATCAGTCAGCCCCAGCATTTT.